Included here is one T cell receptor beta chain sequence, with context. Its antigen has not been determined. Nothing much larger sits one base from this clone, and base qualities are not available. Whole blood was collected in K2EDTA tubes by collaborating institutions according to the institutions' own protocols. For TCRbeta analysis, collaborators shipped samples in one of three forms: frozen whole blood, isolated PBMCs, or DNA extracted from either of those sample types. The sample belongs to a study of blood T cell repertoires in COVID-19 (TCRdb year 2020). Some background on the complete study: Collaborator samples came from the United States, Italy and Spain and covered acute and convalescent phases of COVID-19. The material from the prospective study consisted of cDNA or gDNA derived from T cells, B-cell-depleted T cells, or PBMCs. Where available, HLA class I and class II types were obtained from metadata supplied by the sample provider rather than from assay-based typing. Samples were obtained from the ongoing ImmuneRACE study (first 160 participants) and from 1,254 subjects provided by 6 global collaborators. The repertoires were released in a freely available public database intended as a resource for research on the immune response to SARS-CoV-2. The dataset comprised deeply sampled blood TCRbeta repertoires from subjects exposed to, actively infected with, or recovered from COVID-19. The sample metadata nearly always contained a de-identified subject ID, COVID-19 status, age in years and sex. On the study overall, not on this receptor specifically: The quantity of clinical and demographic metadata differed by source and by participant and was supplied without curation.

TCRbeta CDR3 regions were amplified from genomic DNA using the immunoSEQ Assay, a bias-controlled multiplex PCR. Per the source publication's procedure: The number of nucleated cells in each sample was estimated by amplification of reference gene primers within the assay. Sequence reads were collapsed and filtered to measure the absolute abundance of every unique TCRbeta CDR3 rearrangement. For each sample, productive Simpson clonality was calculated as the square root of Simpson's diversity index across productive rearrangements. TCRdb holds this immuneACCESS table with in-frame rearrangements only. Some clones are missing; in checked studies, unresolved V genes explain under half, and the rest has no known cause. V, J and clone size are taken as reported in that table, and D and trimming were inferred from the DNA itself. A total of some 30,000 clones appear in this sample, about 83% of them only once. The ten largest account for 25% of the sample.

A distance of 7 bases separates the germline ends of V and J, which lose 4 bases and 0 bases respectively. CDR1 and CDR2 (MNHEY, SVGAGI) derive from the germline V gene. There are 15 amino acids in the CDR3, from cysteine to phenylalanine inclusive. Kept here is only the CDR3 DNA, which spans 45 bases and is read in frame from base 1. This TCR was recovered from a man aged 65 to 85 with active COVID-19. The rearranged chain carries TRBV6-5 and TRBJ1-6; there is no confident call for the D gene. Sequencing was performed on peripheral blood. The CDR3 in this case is CASSSHYSYNSPLHF. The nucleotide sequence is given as TGTGCCAGCAGTTCACACTACTCCTATAATTCACCCCTCCACTTT.